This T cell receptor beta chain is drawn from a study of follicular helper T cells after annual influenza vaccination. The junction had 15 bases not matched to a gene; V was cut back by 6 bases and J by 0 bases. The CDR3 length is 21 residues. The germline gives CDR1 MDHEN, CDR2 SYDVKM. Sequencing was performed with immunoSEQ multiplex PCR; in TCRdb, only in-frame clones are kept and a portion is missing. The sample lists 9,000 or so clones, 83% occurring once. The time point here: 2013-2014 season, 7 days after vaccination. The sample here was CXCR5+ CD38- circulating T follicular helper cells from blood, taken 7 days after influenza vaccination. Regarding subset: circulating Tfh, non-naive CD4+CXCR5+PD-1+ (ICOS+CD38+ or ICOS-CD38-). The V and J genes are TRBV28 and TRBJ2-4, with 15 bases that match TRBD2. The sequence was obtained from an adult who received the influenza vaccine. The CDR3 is CASSPLPGLAGGPLAKNIQYF. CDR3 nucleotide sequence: TGTGCCAGCAGCCCACTACCCGGACTAGCGGGGGGGCCCTTAGCCAAAAACATTCAGTACTTC.